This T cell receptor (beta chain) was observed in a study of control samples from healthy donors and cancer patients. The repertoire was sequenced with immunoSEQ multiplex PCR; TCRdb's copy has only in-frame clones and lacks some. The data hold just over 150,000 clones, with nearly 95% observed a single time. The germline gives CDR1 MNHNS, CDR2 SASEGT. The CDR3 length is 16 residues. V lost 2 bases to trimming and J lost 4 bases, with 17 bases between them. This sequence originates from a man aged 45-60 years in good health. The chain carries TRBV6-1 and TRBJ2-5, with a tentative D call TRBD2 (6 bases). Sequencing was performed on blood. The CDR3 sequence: CASSEHHGSSRETQYF. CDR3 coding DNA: TGTGCCAGCAGTGAACACCACGGGAGCTCTAGAGAGACCCAGTACTTC.